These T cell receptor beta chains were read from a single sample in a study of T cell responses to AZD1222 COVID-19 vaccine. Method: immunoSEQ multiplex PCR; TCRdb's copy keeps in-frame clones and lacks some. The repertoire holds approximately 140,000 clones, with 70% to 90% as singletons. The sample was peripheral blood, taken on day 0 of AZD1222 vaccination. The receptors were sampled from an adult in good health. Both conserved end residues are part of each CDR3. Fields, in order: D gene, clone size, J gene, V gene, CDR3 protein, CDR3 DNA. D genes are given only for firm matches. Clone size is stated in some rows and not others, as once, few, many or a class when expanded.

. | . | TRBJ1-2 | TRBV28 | CATLNPPGQSYGYTF | TGTGCCACCCTCAACCCCCCGGGACAAAGCTATGGCTACACCTTC
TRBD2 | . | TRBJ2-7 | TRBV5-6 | CASGYLLAGAYEQYF | TGTGCCAGCGGGTACCTACTAGCGGGAGCGTACGAGCAGTACTTC
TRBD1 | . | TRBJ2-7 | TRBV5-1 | CASSRSPPQGSFFSYEQYF | TGCGCCAGCAGCCGATCCCCCCCACAGGGGTCCTTTTTCTCCTACGAGCAGTACTTC
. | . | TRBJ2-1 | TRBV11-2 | CASSPSSTYNEQFF | TGTGCCAGCAGCCCCAGTTCAACTTACAATGAGCAGTTCTTC
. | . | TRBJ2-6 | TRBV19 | CAVLKCRGSPGANVLTF | TGTGCCGTTCTCAAGTGCAGGGGTAGCCCTGGGGCCAACGTCCTGACTTTC
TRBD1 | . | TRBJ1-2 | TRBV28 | CASSTRTGTSKKSGYGYTF | TGTGCCAGCAGTACTAGGACAGGGACCTCGAAAAAGTCCGGCTATGGCTACACCTTC
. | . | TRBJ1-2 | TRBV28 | CATREPANYGYTF | TGTGCCACCCGGGAACCCGCTAACTATGGCTACACCTTC
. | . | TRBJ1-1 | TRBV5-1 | CASSFRGIDTEAFF | TGCGCCAGCAGCTTTAGGGGAATAGACACTGAAGCTTTCTTT
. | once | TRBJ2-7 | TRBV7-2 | CASSSLTGASYEQYF | TGTGCCAGCAGCTCCTTGACGGGAGCAAGCTACGAGCAGTACTTC
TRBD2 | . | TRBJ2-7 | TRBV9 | CASSADRTSRPYEQYF | TGTGCCAGCAGCGCGGACCGGACTAGCCGCCCCTACGAGCAGTACTTC
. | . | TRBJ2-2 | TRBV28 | CASGGAGELFF | TGTGCCAGCGGGGGAGCGGGGGAGCTGTTTTTT
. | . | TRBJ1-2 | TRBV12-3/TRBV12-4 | CASSPYQGSGYTF | TGTGCCAGCAGTCCCTATCAAGGTTCCGGCTACACCTTC